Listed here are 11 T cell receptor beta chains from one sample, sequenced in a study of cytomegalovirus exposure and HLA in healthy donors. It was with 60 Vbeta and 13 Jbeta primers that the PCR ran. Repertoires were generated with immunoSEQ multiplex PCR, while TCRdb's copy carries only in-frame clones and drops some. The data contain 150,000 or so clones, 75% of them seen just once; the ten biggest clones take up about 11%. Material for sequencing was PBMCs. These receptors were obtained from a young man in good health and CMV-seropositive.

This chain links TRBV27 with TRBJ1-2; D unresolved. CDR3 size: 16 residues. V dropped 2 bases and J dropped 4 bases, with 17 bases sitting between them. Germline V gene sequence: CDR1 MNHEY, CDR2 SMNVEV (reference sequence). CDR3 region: CASSLMSGTTIYGYTF. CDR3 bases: TGTGCCAGCAGTTTAATGTCGGGAACAACCATCTATGGCTACACCTTC.

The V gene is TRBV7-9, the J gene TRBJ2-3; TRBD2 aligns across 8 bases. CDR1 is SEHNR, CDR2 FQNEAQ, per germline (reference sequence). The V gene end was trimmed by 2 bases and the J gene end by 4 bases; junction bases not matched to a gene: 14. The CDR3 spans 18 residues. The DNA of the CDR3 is TGTGCCAGCAGCTTATCAGTCGGACTAGCAATGTTCCCAGATACGCAGTATTTT. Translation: CASSLSVGLAMFPDTQYF.

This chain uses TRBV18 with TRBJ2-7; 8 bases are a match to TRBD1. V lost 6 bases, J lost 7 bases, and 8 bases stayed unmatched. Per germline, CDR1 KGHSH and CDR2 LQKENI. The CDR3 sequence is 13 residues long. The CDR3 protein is CASSQGAPWEQYF. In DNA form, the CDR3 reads TGTGCCAGCTCTCAGGGGGCGCCGTGGGAGCAGTACTTC.

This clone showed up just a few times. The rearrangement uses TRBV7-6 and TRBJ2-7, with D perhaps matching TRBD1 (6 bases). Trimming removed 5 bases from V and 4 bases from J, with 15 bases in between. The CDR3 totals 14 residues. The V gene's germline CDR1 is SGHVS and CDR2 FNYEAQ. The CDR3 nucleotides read TGTGCCAGCAGCCGGGTCAGGGGTACGTACGAGCAGTACTTC. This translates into CASSRVRGTYEQYF.

The CDR3, as DNA: TGTGCCAGCAGCGAGCGGGAGGGCCGGACAGATACGCAGTATTTT. It codes for CASSEREGRTDTQYF. The chain links TRBV7-8 to TRBJ2-3, with 10 bases matching TRBD2. Germline loops: CDR1 SGHVS, CDR2 FQNEAQ. Trimming at V came to 5 bases and at J to 3 bases, leaving 5 bases not matched to a gene. CDR3 length: 15 residues.

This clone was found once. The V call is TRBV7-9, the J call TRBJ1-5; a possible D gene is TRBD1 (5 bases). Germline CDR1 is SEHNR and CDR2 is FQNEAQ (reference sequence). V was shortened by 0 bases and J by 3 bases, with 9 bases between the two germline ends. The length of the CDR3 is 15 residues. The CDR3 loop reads CASSLAMGPNQPQHF. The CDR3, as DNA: TGTGCCAGCAGCTTAGCGATGGGGCCCAATCAGCCCCAGCATTTT.

Written as DNA, the CDR3 is TGTGCCAGTAGTAGTCGGACTAGCGGGGCGCACGGAAATGAGCAGTTCTTC. Translating gives CASSSRTSGAHGNEQFF. The rearrangement uses TRBV19 and TRBJ2-1; 12 nucleotides align to TRBD2. V shed 4 bases and J 7 bases; nucleotides not matched to a gene: 11. The length of the CDR3 is 17 residues. Germline V gene lookup returns CDR1 LNHDA and CDR2 SQIVND (reference sequence).

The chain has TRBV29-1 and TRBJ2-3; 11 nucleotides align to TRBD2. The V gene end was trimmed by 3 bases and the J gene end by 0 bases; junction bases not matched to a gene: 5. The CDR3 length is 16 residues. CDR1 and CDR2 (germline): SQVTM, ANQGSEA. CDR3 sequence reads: CSVELAGGPSTDTQYF. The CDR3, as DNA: TGCAGCGTTGAGCTAGCGGGAGGCCCGAGCACAGATACGCAGTATTTT.

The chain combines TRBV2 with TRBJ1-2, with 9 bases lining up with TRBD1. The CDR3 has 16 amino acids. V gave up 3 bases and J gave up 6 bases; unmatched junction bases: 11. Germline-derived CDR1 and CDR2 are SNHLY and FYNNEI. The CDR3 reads CASSESQDRGRHGYTF. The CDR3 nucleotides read TGTGCCAGCAGTGAGTCCCAGGACAGGGGAAGACATGGCTACACCTTC. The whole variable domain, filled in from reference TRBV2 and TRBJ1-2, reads EPEVTQTPSHQVTQMGQEVILRCVPISNHLYFYWYRQILGQKVEFLVSFYNNEISEKSEIFDDQFSVERPDGSNFTLKIRSTKLEDSAMYFCASSESQDRGRHGYTFGSGTRLTVV.

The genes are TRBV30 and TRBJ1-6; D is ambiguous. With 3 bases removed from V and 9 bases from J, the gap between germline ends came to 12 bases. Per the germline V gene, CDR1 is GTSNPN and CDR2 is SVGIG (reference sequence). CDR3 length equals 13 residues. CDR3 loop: CAWRTTNASPLHF. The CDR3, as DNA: TGTGCCTGGAGGACAACAAACGCTTCACCCCTCCACTTT.

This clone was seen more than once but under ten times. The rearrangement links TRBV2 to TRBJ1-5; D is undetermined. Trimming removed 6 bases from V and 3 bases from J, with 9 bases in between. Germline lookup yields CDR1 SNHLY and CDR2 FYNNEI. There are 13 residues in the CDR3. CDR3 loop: CASRRAINQPQHF. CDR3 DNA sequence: TGTGCCAGCAGGAGGGCCATCAATCAGCCCCAGCATTTT.